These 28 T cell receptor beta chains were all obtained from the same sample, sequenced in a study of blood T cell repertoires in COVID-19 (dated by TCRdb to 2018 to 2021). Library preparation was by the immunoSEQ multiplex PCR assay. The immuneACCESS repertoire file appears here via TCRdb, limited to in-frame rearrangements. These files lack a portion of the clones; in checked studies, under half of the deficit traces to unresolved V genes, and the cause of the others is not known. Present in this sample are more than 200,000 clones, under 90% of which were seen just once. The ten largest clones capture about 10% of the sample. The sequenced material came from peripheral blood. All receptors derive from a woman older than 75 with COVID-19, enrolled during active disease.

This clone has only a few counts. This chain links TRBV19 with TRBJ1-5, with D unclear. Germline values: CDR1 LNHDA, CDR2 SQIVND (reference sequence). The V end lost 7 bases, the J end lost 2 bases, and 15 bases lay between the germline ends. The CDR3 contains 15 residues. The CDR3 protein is CASTSAGGGNQPQHF. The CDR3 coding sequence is TGTGCCAGTACAAGTGCAGGCGGGGGCAATCAGCCCCAGCATTTT.

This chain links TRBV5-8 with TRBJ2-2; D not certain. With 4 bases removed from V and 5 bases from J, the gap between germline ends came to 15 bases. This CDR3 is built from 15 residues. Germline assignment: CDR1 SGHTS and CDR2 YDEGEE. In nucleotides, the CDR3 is TGTGCCAGCAGCCCCGGGTCCCTTAGGACCGGGGAGCTGTTTTTT. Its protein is CASSPGSLRTGELFF.

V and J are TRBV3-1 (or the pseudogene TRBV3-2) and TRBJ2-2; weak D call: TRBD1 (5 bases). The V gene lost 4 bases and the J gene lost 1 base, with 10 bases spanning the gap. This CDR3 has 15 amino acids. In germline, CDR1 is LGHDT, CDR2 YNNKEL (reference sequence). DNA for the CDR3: TGTGCCAGCAGCCCCCTCGACAGGAACACCGGGGAGCTGTTTTTT. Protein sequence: CASSPLDRNTGELFF.

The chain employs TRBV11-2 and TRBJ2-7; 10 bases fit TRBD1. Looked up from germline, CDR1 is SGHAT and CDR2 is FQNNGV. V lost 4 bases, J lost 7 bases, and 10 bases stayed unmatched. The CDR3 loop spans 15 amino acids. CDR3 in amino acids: CASSSRGDRGREQYF. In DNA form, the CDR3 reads TGTGCCAGCAGCTCCAGAGGGGACAGGGGTCGTGAGCAGTACTTC. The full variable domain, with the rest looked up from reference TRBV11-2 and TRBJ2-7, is EAGVAQSPRYKIIEKRQSVAFWCNPISGHATLYWYQQILGQGPKLLIQFQNNGVVDDSQLPKDRFSAERLKGVDSTLKIQPAKLEDSAVYLCASSSRGDRGREQYFGPGTRLTVT.

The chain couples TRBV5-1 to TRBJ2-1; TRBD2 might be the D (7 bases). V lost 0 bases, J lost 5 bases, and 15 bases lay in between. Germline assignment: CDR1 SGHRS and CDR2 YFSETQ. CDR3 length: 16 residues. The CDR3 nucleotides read TGCGCCAGCAGCTTGGATGGCGGGGGCTTTGACAATGAGCAGTTCTTC. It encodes CASSLDGGGFDNEQFF. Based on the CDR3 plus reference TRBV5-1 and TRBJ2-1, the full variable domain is KAGVTQTPRYLIKTRGQQVTLSCSPISGHRSVSWYQQTPGQGLQFLFEYFSETQRNKGNFPGRFSGRQFSNSRSEMNVSTLELGDSALYLCASSLDGGGFDNEQFFGPGTRLTVL.

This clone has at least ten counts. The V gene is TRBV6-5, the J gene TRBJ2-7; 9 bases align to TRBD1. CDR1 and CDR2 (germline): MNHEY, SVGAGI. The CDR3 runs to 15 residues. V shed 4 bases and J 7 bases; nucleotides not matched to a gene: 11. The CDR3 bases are TGTGCCAGCAGTTCTACAGGGGGCCTACGAGGTGAGCAGTACGTC. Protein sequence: CASSSTGGLRGEQYV.

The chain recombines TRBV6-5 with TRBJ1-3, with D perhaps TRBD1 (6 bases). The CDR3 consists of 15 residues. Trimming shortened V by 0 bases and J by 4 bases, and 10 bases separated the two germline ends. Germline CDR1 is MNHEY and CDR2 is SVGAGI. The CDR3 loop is CASSYSQQGGNTIYF. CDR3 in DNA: TGTGCCAGCAGTTACTCCCAACAGGGAGGAAACACCATATATTTT.

The CDR3 DNA reads as TGTGCCATCAGTGAGTCGGCAGGCTCTAGCACAGATACGCAGTATTTT. It translates to CAISESAGSSTDTQYF. The J gene is TRBJ2-3, the V gene TRBV10-3; no reliable D call. Germline CDR1 ENHRY, CDR2 SYGVKD. Trimming cost V 0 bases and J 0 bases, with 10 bases left between them. The CDR3 is 16 residues long.

CDR3 DNA sequence: TGTGCCAGTAGTACCCCGGTAGGGGGAAGTGGCTACACCTTC. Its protein product is CASSTPVGGSGYTF. The chain is built from TRBV19 and TRBJ1-2; possible D gene TRBD1, 6 bases. Looked up from germline, CDR1 is LNHDA and CDR2 is SQIVND (reference sequence). V was trimmed by 4 bases and J by 7 bases, leaving 16 bases between them. CDR3 length equals 14 residues.

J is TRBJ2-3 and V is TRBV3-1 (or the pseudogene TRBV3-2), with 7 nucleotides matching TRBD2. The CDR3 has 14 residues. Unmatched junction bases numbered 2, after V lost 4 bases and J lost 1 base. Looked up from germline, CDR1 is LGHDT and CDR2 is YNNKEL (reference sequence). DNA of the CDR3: TGTGCCAGCAGCCTTGGGGGGGGCACAGATACGCAGTATTTT. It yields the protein CASSLGGGTDTQYF.

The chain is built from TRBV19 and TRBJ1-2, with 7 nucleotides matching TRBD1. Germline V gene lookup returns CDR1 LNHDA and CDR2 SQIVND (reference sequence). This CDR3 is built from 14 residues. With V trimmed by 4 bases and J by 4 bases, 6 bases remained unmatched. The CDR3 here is CASSTTGLLYGYTF. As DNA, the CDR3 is TGTGCCAGTAGTACGACAGGGCTTCTCTATGGCTACACCTTC.

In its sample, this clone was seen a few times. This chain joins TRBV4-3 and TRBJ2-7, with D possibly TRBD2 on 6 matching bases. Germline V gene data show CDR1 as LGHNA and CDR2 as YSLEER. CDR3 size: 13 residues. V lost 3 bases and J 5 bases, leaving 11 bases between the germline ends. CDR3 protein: CASSQLAFHEQYF. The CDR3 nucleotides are TGCGCCAGCAGCCAGCTAGCGTTCCACGAGCAGTACTTC.

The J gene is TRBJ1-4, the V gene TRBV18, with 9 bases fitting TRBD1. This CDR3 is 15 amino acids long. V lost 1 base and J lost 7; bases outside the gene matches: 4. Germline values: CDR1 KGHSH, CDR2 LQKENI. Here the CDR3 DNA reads TGTGCCAGCTCACCACAGAGACAGGGGGGTGAAAAACTGTTTTTT. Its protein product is CASSPQRQGGEKLFF.

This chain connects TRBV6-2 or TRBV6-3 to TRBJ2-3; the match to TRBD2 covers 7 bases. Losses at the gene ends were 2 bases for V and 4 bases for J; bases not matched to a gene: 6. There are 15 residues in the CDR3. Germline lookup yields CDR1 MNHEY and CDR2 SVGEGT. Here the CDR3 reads CASSYQRGGADTQYF. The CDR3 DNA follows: TGTGCCAGCAGTTACCAGCGCGGGGGAGCAGATACGCAGTATTTT.

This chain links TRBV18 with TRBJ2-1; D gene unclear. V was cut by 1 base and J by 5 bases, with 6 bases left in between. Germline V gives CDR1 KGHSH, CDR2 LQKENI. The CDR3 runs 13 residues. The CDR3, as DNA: TGTGCCAGCTCACCACTCCAGGACAATGAGCAGTTCTTC. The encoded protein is CASSPLQDNEQFF.

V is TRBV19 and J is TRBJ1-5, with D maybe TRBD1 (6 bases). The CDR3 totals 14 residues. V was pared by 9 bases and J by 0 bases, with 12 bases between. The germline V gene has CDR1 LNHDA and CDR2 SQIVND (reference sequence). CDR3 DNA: TGTGCCAGCGGGACACCGTATAGCAATCAGCCCCAGCATTTT. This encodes CASGTPYSNQPQHF.

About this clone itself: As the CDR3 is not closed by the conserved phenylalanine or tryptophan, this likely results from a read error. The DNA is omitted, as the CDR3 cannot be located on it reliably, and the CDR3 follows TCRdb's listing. The chain's CDR3 is CSARDKIA. This chain uses TRBV20-1 with TRBJ1-2. Germline V gene sequence: CDR1 DFQATT, CDR2 SNEGSKA (reference sequence). From its first to its last residue, the CDR3 has 8 amino acids.

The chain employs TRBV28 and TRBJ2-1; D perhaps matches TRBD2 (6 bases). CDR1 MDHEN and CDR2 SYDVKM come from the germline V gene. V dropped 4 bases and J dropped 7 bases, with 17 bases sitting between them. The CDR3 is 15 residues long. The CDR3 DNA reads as TGTGCCAGCAGTTATGGCACGGGGGTTGGGAATGAGCAGTTCTTC. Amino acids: CASSYGTGVGNEQFF.

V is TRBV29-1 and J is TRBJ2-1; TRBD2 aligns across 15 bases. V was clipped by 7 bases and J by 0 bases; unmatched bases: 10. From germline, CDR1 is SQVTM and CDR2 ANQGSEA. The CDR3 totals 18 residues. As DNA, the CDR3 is TGCAGCGGGTTGGGACTAGCGGGGGGCCGGAGCTCCTACAATGAGCAGTTCTTC. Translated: CSGLGLAGGRSSYNEQFF.

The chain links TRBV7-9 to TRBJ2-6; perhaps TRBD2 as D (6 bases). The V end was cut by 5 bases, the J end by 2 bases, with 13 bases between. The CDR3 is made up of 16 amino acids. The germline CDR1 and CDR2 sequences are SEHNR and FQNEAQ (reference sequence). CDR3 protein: CASSLTTGAGANVLTF. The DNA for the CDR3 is TGTGCCAGCAGCCTCACGACGGGGGCTGGGGCCAACGTCCTGACTTTC.

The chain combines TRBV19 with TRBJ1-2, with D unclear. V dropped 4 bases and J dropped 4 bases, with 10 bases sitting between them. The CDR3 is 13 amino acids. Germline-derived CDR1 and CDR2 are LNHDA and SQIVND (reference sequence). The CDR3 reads CASSNGVAYGYTF. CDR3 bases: TGTGCCAGTAGTAATGGAGTGGCCTATGGCTACACCTTC.

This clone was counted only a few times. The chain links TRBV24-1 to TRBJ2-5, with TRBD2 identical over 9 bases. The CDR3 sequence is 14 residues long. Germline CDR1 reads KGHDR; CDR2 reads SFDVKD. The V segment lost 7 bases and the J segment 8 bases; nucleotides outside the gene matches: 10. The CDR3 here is CATSKPAGGGTQYF. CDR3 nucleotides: TGTGCCACCAGCAAGCCAGCGGGGGGTGGAACCCAGTACTTC.

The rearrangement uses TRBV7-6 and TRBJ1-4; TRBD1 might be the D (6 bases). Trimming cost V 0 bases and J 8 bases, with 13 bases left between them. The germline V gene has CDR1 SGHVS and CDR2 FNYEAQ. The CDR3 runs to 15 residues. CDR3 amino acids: CASSLAAGVREKLFF. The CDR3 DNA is TGTGCCAGCAGCTTAGCGGCAGGGGTCAGGGAAAAACTGTTTTTT.

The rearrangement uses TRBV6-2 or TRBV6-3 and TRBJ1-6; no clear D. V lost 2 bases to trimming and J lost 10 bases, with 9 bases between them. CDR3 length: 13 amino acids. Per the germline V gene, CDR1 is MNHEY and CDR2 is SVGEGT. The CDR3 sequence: CASSYLAGSPLHF. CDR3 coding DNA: TGTGCCAGCAGTTACCTCGCGGGCTCACCCCTCCACTTT.

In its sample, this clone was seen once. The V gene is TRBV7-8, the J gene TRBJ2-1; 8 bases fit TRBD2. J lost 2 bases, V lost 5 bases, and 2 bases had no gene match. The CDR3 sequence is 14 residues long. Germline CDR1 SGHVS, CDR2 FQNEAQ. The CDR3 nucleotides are TGTGCCAGCAGCCCACTAGCGGCCTACAATGAGCAGTTCTTC. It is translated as CASSPLAAYNEQFF. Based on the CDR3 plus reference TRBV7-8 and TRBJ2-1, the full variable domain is GAGVSQSPRYKVAKRGQDVALRCDPISGHVSLFWYQQALGQGPEFLTYFQNEAQLDKSGLPSDRFFAERPEGSVSTLKIQRTQQEDSAVYLCASSPLAAYNEQFFGPGTRLTVL.

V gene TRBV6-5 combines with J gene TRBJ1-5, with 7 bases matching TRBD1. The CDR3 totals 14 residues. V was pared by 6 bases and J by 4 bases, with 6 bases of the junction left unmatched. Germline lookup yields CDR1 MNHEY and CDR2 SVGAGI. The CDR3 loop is CASSPTQGNQPQHF. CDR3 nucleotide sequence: TGTGCCAGCAGCCCCACACAGGGGAATCAGCCCCAGCATTTT.

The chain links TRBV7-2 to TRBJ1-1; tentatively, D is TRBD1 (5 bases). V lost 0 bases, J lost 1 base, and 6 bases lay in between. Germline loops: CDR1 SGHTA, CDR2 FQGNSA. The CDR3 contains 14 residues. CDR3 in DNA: TGTGCCAGCAGCTTAGCGGGGGGGAACACTGAAGCTTTCTTT. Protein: CASSLAGGNTEAFF. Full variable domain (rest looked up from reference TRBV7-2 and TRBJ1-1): GAGVSQSPSNKVTEKGKDVELRCDPISGHTALYWYRQSLGQGLEFLIYFQGNSAPDKSGLPSDRFSAERTGGSVSTLTIQRTQQEDSAVYLCASSLAGGNTEAFFGQGTRLTVV.

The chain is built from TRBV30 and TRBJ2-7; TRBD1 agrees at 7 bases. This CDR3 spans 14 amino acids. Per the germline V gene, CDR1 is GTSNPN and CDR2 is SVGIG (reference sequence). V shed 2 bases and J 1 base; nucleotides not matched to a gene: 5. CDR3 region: CAWSRDSKSYEQYF. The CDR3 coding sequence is TGTGCCTGGAGTCGGGACAGCAAATCCTACGAGCAGTACTTC.